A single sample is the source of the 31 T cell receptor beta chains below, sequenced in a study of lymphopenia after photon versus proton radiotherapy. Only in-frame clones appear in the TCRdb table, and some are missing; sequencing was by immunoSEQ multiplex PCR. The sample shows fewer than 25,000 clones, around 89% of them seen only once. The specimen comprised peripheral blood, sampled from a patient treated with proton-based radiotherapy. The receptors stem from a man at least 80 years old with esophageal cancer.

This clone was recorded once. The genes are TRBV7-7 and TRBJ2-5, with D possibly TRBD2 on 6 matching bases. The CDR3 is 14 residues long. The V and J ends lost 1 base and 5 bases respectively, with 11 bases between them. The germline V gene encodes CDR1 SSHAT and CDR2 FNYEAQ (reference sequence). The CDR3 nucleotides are TGTGCCAGCAGCTTAGTCGGGAGCTCGGAGACCCAGTACTTC. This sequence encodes CASSLVGSSETQYF.

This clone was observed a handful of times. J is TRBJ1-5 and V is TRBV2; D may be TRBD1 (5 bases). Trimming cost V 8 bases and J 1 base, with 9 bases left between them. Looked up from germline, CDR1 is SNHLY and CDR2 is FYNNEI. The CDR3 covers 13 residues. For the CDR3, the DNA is TGTGCCAGCGATAGGGACAGCAATCAGCCCCAGCATTTT. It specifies CASDRDSNQPQHF.

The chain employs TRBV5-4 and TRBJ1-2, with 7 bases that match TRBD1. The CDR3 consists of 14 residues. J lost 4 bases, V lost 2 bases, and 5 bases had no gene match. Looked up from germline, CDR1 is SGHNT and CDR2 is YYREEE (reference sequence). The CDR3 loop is CASSFTRGTYGYTF. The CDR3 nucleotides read TGTGCCAGCAGCTTTACCAGGGGGACCTATGGCTACACCTTC.

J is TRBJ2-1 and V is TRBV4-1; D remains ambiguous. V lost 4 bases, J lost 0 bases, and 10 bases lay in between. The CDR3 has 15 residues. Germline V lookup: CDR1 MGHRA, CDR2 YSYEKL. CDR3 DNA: TGCGCCAGCAGCCGAACAGATAACTCCTACAATGAGCAGTTCTTC. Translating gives CASSRTDNSYNEQFF.

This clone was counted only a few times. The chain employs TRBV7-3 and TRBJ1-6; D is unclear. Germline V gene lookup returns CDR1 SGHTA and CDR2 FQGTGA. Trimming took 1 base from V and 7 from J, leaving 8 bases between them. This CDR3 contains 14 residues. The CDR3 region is CASSLRGLNSPLHF. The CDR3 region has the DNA TGTGCCAGCAGCTTAAGAGGGCTAAATTCACCCCTCCACTTT. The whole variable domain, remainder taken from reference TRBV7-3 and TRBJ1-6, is GAGVSQTPSNKVTEKGKYVELRCDPISGHTALYWYRQSLGQGPEFLIYFQGTGAADDSGLPNDRFFAVRPEGSVSTLKIQRTERGDSAVYLCASSLRGLNSPLHFGNGTRLTVT.

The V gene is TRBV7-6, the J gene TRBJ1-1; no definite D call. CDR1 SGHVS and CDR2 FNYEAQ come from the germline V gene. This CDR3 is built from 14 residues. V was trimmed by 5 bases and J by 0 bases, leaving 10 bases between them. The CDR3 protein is CASSPYSLNTEAFF. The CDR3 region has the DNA TGTGCCAGCAGCCCCTACTCACTGAACACTGAAGCTTTCTTT.

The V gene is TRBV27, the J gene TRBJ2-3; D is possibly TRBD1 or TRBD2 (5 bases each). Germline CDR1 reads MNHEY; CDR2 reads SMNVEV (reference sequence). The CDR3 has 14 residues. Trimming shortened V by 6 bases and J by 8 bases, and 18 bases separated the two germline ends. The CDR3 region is CASRQLGVLGTQYF. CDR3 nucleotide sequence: TGTGCCAGCAGGCAATTGGGGGTTTTGGGTACGCAGTATTTT.

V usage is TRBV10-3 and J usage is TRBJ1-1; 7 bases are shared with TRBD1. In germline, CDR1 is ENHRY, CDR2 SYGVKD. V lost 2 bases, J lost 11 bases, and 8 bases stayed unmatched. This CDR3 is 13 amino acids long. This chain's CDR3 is CAISEVTGINAFF. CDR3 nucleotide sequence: TGTGCCATCAGTGAGGTGACAGGGATAAATGCTTTCTTT.

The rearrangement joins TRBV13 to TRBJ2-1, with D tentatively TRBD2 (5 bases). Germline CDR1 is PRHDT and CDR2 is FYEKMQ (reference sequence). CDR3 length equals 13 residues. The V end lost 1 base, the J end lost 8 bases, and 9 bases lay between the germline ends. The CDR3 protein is CASSLAGVHEQFF. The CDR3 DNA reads TGTGCCAGCAGCTTAGCCGGGGTCCATGAGCAGTTCTTC.

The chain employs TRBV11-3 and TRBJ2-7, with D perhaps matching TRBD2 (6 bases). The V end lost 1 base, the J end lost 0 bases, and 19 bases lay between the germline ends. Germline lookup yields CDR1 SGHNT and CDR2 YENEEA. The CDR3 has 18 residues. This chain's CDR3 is CASSLGSQLAESSYEQYF. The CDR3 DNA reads TGTGCCAGCAGCTTAGGTTCCCAGTTAGCGGAGAGCTCCTACGAGCAGTACTTC.

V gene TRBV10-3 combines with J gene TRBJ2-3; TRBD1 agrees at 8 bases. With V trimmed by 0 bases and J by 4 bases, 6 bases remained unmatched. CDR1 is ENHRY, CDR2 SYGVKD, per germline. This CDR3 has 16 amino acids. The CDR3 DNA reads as TGTGCCATCAGTGAGTCTAGACAGGGGTCGCCAGATACGCAGTATTTT. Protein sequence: CAISESRQGSPDTQYF.

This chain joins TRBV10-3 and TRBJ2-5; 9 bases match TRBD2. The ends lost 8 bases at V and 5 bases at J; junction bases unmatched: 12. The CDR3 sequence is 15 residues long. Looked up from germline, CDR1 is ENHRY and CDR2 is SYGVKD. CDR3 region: CAIRPGLAPPETQYF. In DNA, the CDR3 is TGTGCCATCCGACCGGGACTAGCACCTCCTGAGACCCAGTACTTC.

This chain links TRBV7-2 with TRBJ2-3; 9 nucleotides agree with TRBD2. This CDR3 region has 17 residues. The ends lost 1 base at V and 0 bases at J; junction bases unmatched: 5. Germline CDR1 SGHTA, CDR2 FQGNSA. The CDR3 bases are TGTGCCAGCAGCTTAGTTGTGGCGGGGGGGAGCACAGATACGCAGTATTTT. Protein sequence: CASSLVVAGGSTDTQYF.

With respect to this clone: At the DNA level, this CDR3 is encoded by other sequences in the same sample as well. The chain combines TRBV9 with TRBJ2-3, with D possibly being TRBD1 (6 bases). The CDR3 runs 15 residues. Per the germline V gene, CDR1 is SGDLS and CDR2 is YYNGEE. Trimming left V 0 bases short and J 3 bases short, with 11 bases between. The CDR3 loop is CASSVEQGRTDTQYF. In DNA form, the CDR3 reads TGTGCCAGCAGCGTAGAACAGGGAAGGACAGATACGCAGTATTTT.

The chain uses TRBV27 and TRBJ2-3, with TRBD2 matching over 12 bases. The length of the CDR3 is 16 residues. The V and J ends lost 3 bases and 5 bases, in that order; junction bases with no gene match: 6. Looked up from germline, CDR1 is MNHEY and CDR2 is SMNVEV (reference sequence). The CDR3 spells CASSLTLAGGKDTQYF. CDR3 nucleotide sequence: TGTGCCAGCAGTTTGACCCTAGCGGGAGGGAAAGATACGCAGTATTTT.

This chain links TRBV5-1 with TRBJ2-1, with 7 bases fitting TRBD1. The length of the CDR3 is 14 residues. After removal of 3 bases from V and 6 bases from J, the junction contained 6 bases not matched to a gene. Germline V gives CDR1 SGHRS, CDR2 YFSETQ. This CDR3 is CASSSDREFNEQFF. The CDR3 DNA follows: TGCGCCAGCAGCTCTGACAGGGAGTTCAATGAGCAGTTCTTC.

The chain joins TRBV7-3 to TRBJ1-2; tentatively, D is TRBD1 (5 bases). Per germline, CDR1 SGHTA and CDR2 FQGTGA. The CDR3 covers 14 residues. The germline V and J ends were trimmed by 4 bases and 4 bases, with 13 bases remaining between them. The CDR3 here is CASSSTGAPYGYTF. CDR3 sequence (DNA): TGTGCCAGCAGCTCAACAGGCGCACCCTATGGCTACACCTTC.

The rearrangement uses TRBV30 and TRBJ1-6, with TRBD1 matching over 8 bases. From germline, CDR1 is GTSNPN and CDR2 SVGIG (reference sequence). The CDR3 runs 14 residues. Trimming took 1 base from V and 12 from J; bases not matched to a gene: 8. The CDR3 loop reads CAWSDRTGQGPLHF. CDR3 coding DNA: TGTGCCTGGAGTGACCGGACAGGGCAAGGACCCCTCCACTTT.

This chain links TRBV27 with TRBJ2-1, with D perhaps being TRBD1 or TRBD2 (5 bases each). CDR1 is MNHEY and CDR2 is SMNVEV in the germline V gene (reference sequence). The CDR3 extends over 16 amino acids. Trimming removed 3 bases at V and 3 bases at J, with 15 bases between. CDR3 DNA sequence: TGTGCCAGCAGTTTTTACAGGAGCGGCGGCTACAATGAGCAGTTCTTC. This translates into CASSFYRSGGYNEQFF.

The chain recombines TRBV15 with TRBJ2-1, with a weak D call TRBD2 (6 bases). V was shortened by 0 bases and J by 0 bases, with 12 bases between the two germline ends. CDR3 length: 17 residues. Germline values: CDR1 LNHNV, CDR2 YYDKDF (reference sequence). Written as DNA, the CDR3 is TGTGCCACCAGCAGAGAAAGTAGCGGTCGCTCCTACAATGAGCAGTTCTTC. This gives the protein CATSRESSGRSYNEQFF. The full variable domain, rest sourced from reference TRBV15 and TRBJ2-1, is DAMVIQNPRYQVTQFGKPVTLSCSQTLNHNVMYWYQQKSSQAPKLLFHYYDKDFNNEADTPDNFQSRRPNTSFCFLDIRSPGLGDTAMYLCATSRESSGRSYNEQFFGPGTRLTVL.

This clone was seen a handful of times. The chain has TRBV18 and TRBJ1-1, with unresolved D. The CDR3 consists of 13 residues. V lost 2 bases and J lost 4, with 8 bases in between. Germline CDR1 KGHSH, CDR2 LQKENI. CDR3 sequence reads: CASSPVGGTEAFF. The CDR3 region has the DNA TGTGCCAGCTCACCAGTGGGAGGCACTGAAGCTTTCTTT. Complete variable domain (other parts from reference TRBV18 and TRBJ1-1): NAGVMQNPRHLVRRRGQEARLRCSPMKGHSHVYWYRQLPEEGLKFMVYLQKENIIDESGMPKERFSAEFPKEGPSILRIQQVVRGDSAAYFCASSPVGGTEAFFGQGTRLTVV.

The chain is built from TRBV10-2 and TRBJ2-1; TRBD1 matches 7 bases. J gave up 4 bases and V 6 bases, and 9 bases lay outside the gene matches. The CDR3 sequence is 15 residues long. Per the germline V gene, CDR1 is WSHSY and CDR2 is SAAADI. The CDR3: CASRSDRALYNEQFF. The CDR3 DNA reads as TGCGCCAGCAGATCCGACAGGGCCTTATACAATGAGCAGTTCTTC.

This chain's CDR3 is CASSLSGFSYEQYF. CDR3 sequence (DNA): TGTGCCAGCAGTTTATCGGGTTTCTCCTACGAGCAGTACTTC. The chain has TRBV27 and TRBJ2-7; D uncertain. The CDR3 is 14 residues long. The germline V and J ends were trimmed by 0 bases and 0 bases, with 6 bases remaining between them. The V gene's germline CDR1 is MNHEY and CDR2 SMNVEV (reference sequence).

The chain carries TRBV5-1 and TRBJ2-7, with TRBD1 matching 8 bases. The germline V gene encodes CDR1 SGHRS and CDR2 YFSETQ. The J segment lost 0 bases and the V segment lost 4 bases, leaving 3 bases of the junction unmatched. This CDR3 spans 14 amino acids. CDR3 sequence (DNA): TGCGCCAGCAGCGTCGGACAGGGCTCCTACGAGCAGTACTTC. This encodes CASSVGQGSYEQYF. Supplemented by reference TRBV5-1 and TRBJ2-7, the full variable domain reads KAGVTQTPRYLIKTRGQQVTLSCSPISGHRSVSWYQQTPGQGLQFLFEYFSETQRNKGNFPGRFSGRQFSNSRSEMNVSTLELGDSALYLCASSVGQGSYEQYFGPGTRLTVT.

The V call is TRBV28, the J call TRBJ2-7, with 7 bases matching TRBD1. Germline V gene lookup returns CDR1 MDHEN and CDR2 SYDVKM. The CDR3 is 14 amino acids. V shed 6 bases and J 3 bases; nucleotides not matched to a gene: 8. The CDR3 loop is CASRTTGLNYEQYF. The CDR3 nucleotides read TGTGCCAGCAGGACGACAGGGCTGAACTACGAGCAGTACTTC.

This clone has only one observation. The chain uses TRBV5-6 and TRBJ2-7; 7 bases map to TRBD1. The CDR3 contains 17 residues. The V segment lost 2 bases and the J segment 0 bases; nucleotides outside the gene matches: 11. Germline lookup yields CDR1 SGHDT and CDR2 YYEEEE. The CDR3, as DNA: TGTGCCAGCAGCTTTCCCCCCCATGACAGGGCCTCCTACGAGCAGTACTTC. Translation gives CASSFPPHDRASYEQYF.

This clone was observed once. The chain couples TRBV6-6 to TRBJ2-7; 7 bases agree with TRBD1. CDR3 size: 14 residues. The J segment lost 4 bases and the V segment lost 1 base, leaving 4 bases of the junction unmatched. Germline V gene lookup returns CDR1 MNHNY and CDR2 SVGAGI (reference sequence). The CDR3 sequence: CASSYWAGGYEQYF. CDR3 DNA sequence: TGTGCCAGCAGTTACTGGGCAGGGGGTTACGAGCAGTACTTC.

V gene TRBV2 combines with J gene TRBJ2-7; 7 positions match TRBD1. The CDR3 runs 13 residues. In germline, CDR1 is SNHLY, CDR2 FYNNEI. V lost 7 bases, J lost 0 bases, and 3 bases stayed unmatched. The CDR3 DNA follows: TGTGCCAGCAAGGGACAGAGCTCCTACGAGCAGTACTTC. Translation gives CASKGQSSYEQYF.

The CDR3 loop reads CASSLRVSGANVLTF. CDR3 DNA sequence: TGTGCCAGCAGCTTGAGGGTGTCTGGGGCCAACGTCCTGACTTTC. The gene calls are TRBV11-2 and TRBJ2-6; TRBD2 is a possible D gene (5 bases). Germline CDR1 SGHAT, CDR2 FQNNGV. The germline V and J ends were trimmed by 3 bases and 1 base, with 7 bases remaining between them. The CDR3 covers 15 residues.

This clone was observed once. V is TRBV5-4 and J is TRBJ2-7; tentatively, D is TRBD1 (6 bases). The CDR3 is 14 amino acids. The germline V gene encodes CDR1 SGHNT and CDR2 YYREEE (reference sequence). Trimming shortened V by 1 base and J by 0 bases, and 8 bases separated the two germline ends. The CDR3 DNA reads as TGTGCCAGCAGCTTGACAGGGCCCTCCTACGAGCAGTACTTC. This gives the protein CASSLTGPSYEQYF.

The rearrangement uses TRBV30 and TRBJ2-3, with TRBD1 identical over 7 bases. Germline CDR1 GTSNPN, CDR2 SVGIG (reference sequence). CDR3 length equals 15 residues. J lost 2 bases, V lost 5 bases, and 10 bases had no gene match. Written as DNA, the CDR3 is TGTGCCTGGGATCTACAGGGGAGACACACAGATACGCAGTATTTT. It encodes CAWDLQGRHTDTQYF.